The 31 T cell receptor beta chains below all came from one sample that was sequenced in a study of T cell clonality in common variable immunodeficiency. Findings of the study overall: In common variable immunodeficiency, TCR beta chains reportedly carried fewer deletions and N-nucleotide insertions.

These receptors lack a known antigen. Sequencing was performed with immunoSEQ multiplex PCR; in TCRdb, only in-frame clones are kept and a portion is missing. The sample features around 15,000 clones, with roughly 4.4% in its top ten. Source material: peripheral blood mononuclear cells. These receptors were collected from a human donor with common variable immunodeficiency.

Concerning this clone itself: The read gets to within 3 residues of the CDR3 end, and the germline J gene fills in the rest. J is TRBJ2-1 and V is TRBV2, with D uncertain. V dropped 6 bases and J dropped 0 bases, with 12 bases sitting between them. There are 15 residues in the CDR3. Germline CDR1 reads SNHLY; CDR2 reads FYNNEI. Here the CDR3 reads CASRETVSSYNEQFF. The part of the CDR3 DNA that was read is TGTGCCAGCAGGGAAACTGTTAGCTCCTACAATGAG.

Note on this clone: The CDR3 is cut off 3 residues early in the read; its end comes from the germline J gene. The chain combines TRBV12-3 or TRBV12-4 with TRBJ2-5; D unclear. The CDR3 extends over 13 amino acids. V was shortened by 2 bases and J by 5 bases, with 9 bases between the two germline ends. The CDR3 is CASSLRVWETQYF. The sequenced CDR3 bases are TGTGCCAGCAGTTTAAGGGTTTGGGAGACC.

Regarding this clone: The sequence runs out 3 residues before the end of the CDR3; the remainder is reconstructed from the germline J gene. The chain combines TRBV20-1 with TRBJ2-5; 10 nucleotides line up with TRBD1. The ends lost 3 bases at V and 1 base at J; junction bases unmatched: 8. The CDR3 sequence is 16 residues long. The germline V gene has CDR1 DFQATT and CDR2 SNEGSKA (reference sequence). The CDR3 bases that were read are TGCAGTGCTAGGCTATCGACAGGGGGCCGCCAAGAGACC. Protein sequence: CSARLSTGGRQET. The entire CDR3 is CSARLSTGGRQETQYF.

About this clone: The read gets to within 3 residues of the CDR3 end, and the germline J gene fills in the rest. The chain is built from TRBV5-1 and TRBJ1-3; 7 bases line up with TRBD1. This CDR3 has 16 amino acids. V was clipped by 2 bases and J by 0 bases; unmatched bases: 5. Germline values: CDR1 SGHRS, CDR2 YFSETQ. CDR3 in amino acids: CASSFSGGGSGNTIYF. The CDR3 bases that were read are TGCGCCAGCAGCTTTTCAGGGGGAGGCTCTGGAAACACC.

Turning to this clone: The CDR3 is cut off 3 residues early in the read; its end comes from the germline J gene. The genes are TRBV7-6 and TRBJ1-2; D is perhaps TRBD1 (5 bases). The V end lost 0 bases, the J end lost 0 bases, and 11 bases lay between the germline ends. This CDR3 is 16 amino acids long. In germline, CDR1 is SGHVS, CDR2 FNYEAQ. Incomplete CDR3 DNA: TGTGCCAGCAGCTTAGCAGCGGGACTAGCTAACTATGGC. Amino acid sequence: CASSLAAGLANYG. The CDR3 in full is CASSLAAGLANYGYTF.

To note about this clone: The read falls 3 residues short of the CDR3 end, and the missing part is taken from the germline J gene. This chain links TRBV2 with TRBJ2-2, with D possibly TRBD1 on 6 matching bases. The CDR3 spans 18 residues. Trimming removed 4 bases from V and 0 bases from J, with 18 bases in between. From germline, CDR1 is SNHLY and CDR2 FYNNEI. The CDR3 region is CASSAFPGHITNTGELFF. The part of the CDR3 DNA that was read is TGTGCCAGCAGTGCCTTTCCGGGACACATAACGAACACCGGGGAG.

In regard to this clone: The read stops 3 residues short of the end of the CDR3; the missing end is completed from the germline J gene. V is TRBV27 and J is TRBJ2-1; D unresolved. V lost 2 bases to trimming and J lost 1 base, with 9 bases between them. CDR3 size: 15 residues. CDR1 is MNHEY and CDR2 is SMNVEV in the germline V gene (reference sequence). The part of the CDR3 DNA that was read is TGTGCCAGCAGTTTAGCGGATCCTTCCTACAATGAG. Encoded protein: CASSLADPSYNE. The complete CDR3 protein is CASSLADPSYNEQFF.

Notes on this clone: The CDR3 end lies 3 residues beyond the end of the read and is filled in from the germline J gene. The chain has TRBV13 and TRBJ1-4; 7 nucleotides line up with TRBD1. Trimming removed 5 bases from V and 6 bases from J; junction bases left unmatched: 24. The CDR3 loop spans 20 amino acids. Germline V CDR1 and CDR2: PRHDT, FYEKMQ (reference sequence). CDR3 protein: CASSRAQGGGRGHVHEKLFF. The DNA read from the CDR3 is TGTGCCAGCAGCCGCGCCCAGGGGGGAGGAAGGGGCCATGTCCATGAAAAA. Full variable domain (outside the CDR3, taken from reference TRBV13 and TRBJ1-4): AAGVIQSPRHLIKEKRETATLKCYPIPRHDTVYWYQQGPGQDPQFLISFYEKMQSDKGSIPDRFSAQQFSDYHSELNMSSLELGDSALYFCASSRAQGGGRGHVHEKLFFGSGTQLSVL.

Turning to this clone: The CDR3 is cut off 3 residues early in the read; its end comes from the germline J gene. The rearrangement links TRBV18 to TRBJ2-3; D is perhaps TRBD2 (5 bases). This CDR3 is built from 14 residues. Trimming shortened V by 1 base and J by 4 bases, and 9 bases separated the two germline ends. The V gene's germline CDR1 is KGHSH and CDR2 LQKENI. Partial CDR3 DNA: TGTGCCAGCTCACCACTCGGTAGCGCAGATACG. Its protein product is CASSPLGSADT. Given in full, the CDR3 is CASSPLGSADTQYF.

On this clone itself: The read halts 3 residues ahead of the CDR3 end, with the missing end drawn from the germline J gene. V gene TRBV7-9 combines with J gene TRBJ1-6; maybe TRBD1 (6 bases). The CDR3 spans 13 residues. Germline loops: CDR1 SEHNR, CDR2 FQNEAQ (reference sequence). Deletions cut 8 bases from V and 7 bases from J, with 12 bases between. CDR3 in amino acids: CASSGGKNSPLHF. CDR3 DNA (partial): TGTGCCAGCTCTGGGGGCAAGAATTCACCC.

About this clone: The read falls 3 residues short of the CDR3 end, and the missing part is taken from the germline J gene. The gene calls are TRBV7-6 and TRBJ2-7; TRBD1 might be the D (5 bases). Between the trimmed V and J ends, which lost 6 bases and 1 base, there was a span of 13 bases. The CDR3 has 14 amino acids. Germline V lookup: CDR1 SGHVS, CDR2 FNYEAQ. CDR3 bases read: TGTGCCAGCAGTCTCGGAGACAGTTCCTACGAG. Residues: CASSLGDSSYE. The CDR3 in its entirety is CASSLGDSSYEQYF.

Concerning this clone itself: The read halts 3 residues ahead of the CDR3 end, with the missing end drawn from the germline J gene. The chain has TRBV19 and TRBJ1-6; tentative D call: TRBD1 (5 bases). This CDR3 has 14 amino acids. Trimming took off 3 bases at V and 8 bases at J, with 11 bases between the two ends. CDR1 LNHDA and CDR2 SQIVND come from the germline V gene (reference sequence). Incomplete CDR3 DNA: TGTGCCAGTAGTATTGAGGGCAGGGATTCACCC. This encodes CASSIEGRDSP. The entire CDR3 protein is CASSIEGRDSPLHF.

As to this clone: Sequencing ends 3 residues short of the CDR3 end; the germline J gene provides the rest. The chain joins TRBV2 to TRBJ1-1; tentatively, D is TRBD1 (5 bases). CDR3 size: 13 residues. The germline V gene has CDR1 SNHLY and CDR2 FYNNEI. The germline V and J ends were trimmed by 8 bases and 6 bases, with 16 bases remaining between them. Partial CDR3 DNA: TGTGCCAGCTCAAAAGGGGCCAGACCTGAA. Residues: CASSKGARPE. The complete CDR3 sequence is CASSKGARPEAFF.

A note on this clone: Read coverage stops 3 residues before the CDR3 terminus; the germline J gene supplies the remainder. The chain couples TRBV29-1 to TRBJ2-1; tentative D call: TRBD1 (5 bases). Germline V lookup: CDR1 SQVTM, CDR2 ANQGSEA. The CDR3 is made up of 14 amino acids. With 4 bases removed from V and 3 bases from J, the gap between germline ends came to 13 bases. The CDR3 sequence: CSVVPAGHYNEQFF. The sequenced CDR3 bases are TGCAGCGTTGTGCCGGCCGGACACTACAATGAG.

As concerns this clone: The read stops 3 residues short of the end of the CDR3; the missing end is completed from the germline J gene. V usage is TRBV20-1 and J usage is TRBJ1-6, with a tentative D call TRBD1 (6 bases). The CDR3 consists of 13 residues. Looked up from germline, CDR1 is DFQATT and CDR2 is SNEGSKA (reference sequence). V was pared by 2 bases and J by 10 bases, with 12 bases between. CDR3 DNA, as far as it was read: TGCAGTGCTAGACCGACAGGAGGGTCACCC. Translation gives CSARPTGGSP. The CDR3, in full, reads CSARPTGGSPLHF.

In the case of this clone: The read terminates 3 residues ahead of where the CDR3 ends, so the germline J gene completes it. The chain combines TRBV11-2 with TRBJ1-2, with 9 bases lining up with TRBD1. Germline assignment: CDR1 SGHAT and CDR2 FQNNGV. This CDR3 region has 15 residues. CDR3: CASSLGGDRGGGYTF. The CDR3 bases that were read are TGTGCCAGCAGCTTAGGGGGAGACAGGGGGGGCGGC.

A note on this clone: The CDR3 extends 3 residues past the end of the read, so its final part is completed from the germline J gene. The chain combines TRBV2 with TRBJ2-2; D unclear. Germline V lookup: CDR1 SNHLY, CDR2 FYNNEI. Deletions cut 6 bases from V and 3 bases from J, with 11 bases between. CDR3 size: 14 residues. The DNA read from the CDR3 is TGTGCCAGCAGGGAACACAGAGACACCGGGGAG. Translating it yields CASREHRDTGE. The CDR3 in full is CASREHRDTGELFF.

Note on this clone: The CDR3 is cut off 3 residues early in the read; its end comes from the germline J gene. The chain carries TRBV5-1 and TRBJ2-1, with 8 bases matching TRBD1. The V gene's germline CDR1 is SGHRS and CDR2 YFSETQ. Unmatched junction bases numbered 0, after V lost 3 bases and J lost 7 bases. The CDR3 is made up of 12 amino acids. The CDR3 protein is CASSYRGNEQFF. The DNA read from the CDR3 is TGCGCCAGCAGCTACAGGGGGAATGAG.

Details on this clone: The missing CDR3 end, 3 residues past where the read stops, is filled in from the germline J gene. The chain links TRBV19 to TRBJ2-5; TRBD2 might be the D (6 bases). This CDR3 has 15 residues. The V end lost 4 bases, the J end lost 2 bases, and 14 bases lay between the germline ends. The germline V gene has CDR1 LNHDA and CDR2 SQIVND (reference sequence). CDR3 in amino acids: CASSRGDSIQETQYF. Partial CDR3 DNA: TGTGCCAGTAGTAGGGGGGACTCAATACAAGAGACC.

Details on this clone: The read ends 3 residues early relative to the CDR3; the germline J gene fills the gap. The chain recombines TRBV19 with TRBJ2-1; TRBD2 is a possible D gene (6 bases). This CDR3 comprises 12 residues. Per germline, CDR1 LNHDA and CDR2 SQIVND (reference sequence). V lost 7 bases to trimming and J lost 9 bases, with 13 bases between them. CDR3 loop: CASKVRGGEQFF. The sequenced CDR3 bases are TGTGCCAGTAAGGTACGGGGAGGTGAG.

Turning to this clone: Sequencing ends 3 residues short of the CDR3 end; the germline J gene provides the rest. V and J are TRBV7-9 and TRBJ1-1, with TRBD1 identical over 7 bases. CDR1 is SEHNR and CDR2 is FQNEAQ in the germline V gene (reference sequence). The CDR3 totals 14 residues. V dropped 5 bases and J dropped 2; count of bases not matched to a gene: 5. CDR3 loop: CASSRTGPNTEAFF. The CDR3 bases that were read are TGTGCCAGCAGCCGGACAGGACCAAACACTGAA.

As for this clone: The CDR3 end falls 3 residues outside the read, so it is completed with the germline J gene. J is TRBJ1-2 and V is TRBV30; the D gene is possibly TRBD1 (5 bases). Per germline, CDR1 GTSNPN and CDR2 SVGIG (reference sequence). There are 11 residues in the CDR3. The sequenced part of the CDR3 DNA is TGTGCCTGGAGTACGGGGGGAGGC. Protein: CAWSTGGG. The complete CDR3 reads CAWSTGGGYTF.

To note about this clone: The read falls 3 residues short of the CDR3 end, and the missing part is taken from the germline J gene. The rearrangement joins TRBV7-3 to TRBJ2-1; D perhaps matches TRBD2 (6 bases). This CDR3 is built from 14 residues. The V end lost 2 bases, the J end lost 9 bases, and 14 bases lay between the germline ends. Germline V gene data show CDR1 as SGHTA and CDR2 as FQGTGA. CDR3 amino acids: CASSLGTLGGEQFF. The sequenced part of the CDR3 DNA is TGTGCCAGCAGCTTAGGGACCTTGGGGGGTGAG.

Points on this clone: The read stops 3 residues short of the end of the CDR3; the missing end is completed from the germline J gene. V gene TRBV30 combines with J gene TRBJ2-7; 11 bases are a match to TRBD1. With 3 bases clipped from V and 5 bases from J, the junction kept 3 bases outside the gene matches. Germline values: CDR1 GTSNPN, CDR2 SVGIG (reference sequence). The CDR3 runs 13 residues. CDR3: CAWSRGQGDEQYF. CDR3 bases read: TGTGCCTGGAGCCGGGGACAGGGGGACGAG.

Notes on this clone: The read comes to an end 3 residues before the CDR3 does, leaving the germline J gene to fill in the end. The rearrangement links TRBV19 to TRBJ1-4; 11 positions agree with TRBD1. Germline V CDR1 and CDR2: LNHDA, SQIVND (reference sequence). V trimming: 7 bases; J trimming: 4 bases; junction bases outside the gene matches: 5. The CDR3 contains 15 residues. The sequenced CDR3 bases are TGTGCCAGTATCGGACAGGGGGCGGGTAATGAAAAA. The encoded protein is CASIGQGAGNEK. The entire CDR3 sequence reads CASIGQGAGNEKLFF.

As to this clone: The junction differs from germline at one of its ends, possibly a read error. The read stops 3 residues short of the end of the CDR3; the missing end is completed from the germline J gene. The V and J genes are TRBV4-2 and TRBJ2-2; 7 nucleotides align to TRBD1. The CDR3 covers 17 residues. CDR1 LGHNA and CDR2 YNFKEQ come from the germline V gene. CDR3 DNA (partial): TGCGCCAGCAGCCAGGTAACAGGGGCCCCGAACACCGGGGAG. Its protein is CASSQVTGAPNTGE. The complete CDR3 reads CASSQVTGAPNTGELFF.

As concerns this clone: The read ends 3 residues shy of where the CDR3 ends; the end is completed using the germline J gene. The chain employs TRBV28 and TRBJ1-1, with D perhaps TRBD1 (5 bases). The CDR3 spans 13 residues. The V and J ends lost 3 bases and 5 bases respectively, with 10 bases between them. The germline V gene has CDR1 MDHEN and CDR2 SYDVKM. CDR3 sequence: CASSLPGATEAFF. Incomplete CDR3 DNA: TGTGCCAGCAGTTTGCCTGGGGCGACTGAA.

The sequenced part of the CDR3 DNA is TGTGCCACTCGCGAGGGACTAGCAACAGATACG. It specifies CATREGLATDT. The entire CDR3 sequence reads CATREGLATDTQYF. The chain carries TRBV19 and TRBJ2-3; TRBD2 matches at 9 bases. The CDR3 extends 3 residues past the end of the read, so its final part is completed from the germline J gene. CDR1 LNHDA and CDR2 SQIVND come from the germline V gene (reference sequence). This CDR3 region has 14 residues. V shed 10 bases and J 3 bases; nucleotides not matched to a gene: 8.

Turning to this clone: The read ends 3 residues early relative to the CDR3; the germline J gene fills the gap. The chain carries TRBV30 and TRBJ2-5; D is undetermined. Trimming removed 2 bases from V and 5 bases from J, with 9 bases in between. The CDR3 has 12 residues. CDR1 GTSNPN and CDR2 SVGIG come from the germline V gene (reference sequence). The CDR3 bases that were read are TGTGCCTGGAGTCCTTCTAGGGAGACC. It encodes CAWSPSRET. The entire CDR3 protein is CAWSPSRETQYF. Using reference TRBV30 and TRBJ2-5 for the parts outside the CDR3, the full variable domain is SQTIHQWPATLVQPVGSPLSLECTVEGTSNPNLYWYRQAAGRGLQLLFYSVGIGQISSEVPQNLSASRPQDRQFILSSKKLLLSDSGFYLCAWSPSRETQYFGPGTRLLVL.

Here the CDR3 reads CASSIGRGRETQYF. The CDR3 bases that were read are TGTGCCAGTAGTATAGGAAGGGGGAGGGAGACC. The chain has TRBV19 and TRBJ2-5; D tentatively fits TRBD1 or TRBD2 (6 bases each). The read ends 3 residues before the CDR3 terminus; that terminus is restored from the germline J gene. The V gene lost 1 base and the J gene lost 5 bases, with 11 bases spanning the gap. The CDR3 has 14 amino acids. The germline CDR1 and CDR2 sequences are LNHDA and SQIVND (reference sequence).

As to this clone: The read comes to an end 3 residues before the CDR3 does, leaving the germline J gene to fill in the end. The chain uses TRBV5-4 and TRBJ2-1, with a tentative D call TRBD1 (6 bases). The CDR3 extends over 13 amino acids. Between the trimmed V and J ends, which lost 5 bases and 3 bases, there was a span of 9 bases. Looked up from germline, CDR1 is SGHNT and CDR2 is YYREEE (reference sequence). CDR3 sequence: CASRTDSYNEQFF. The part of the CDR3 DNA that was read is TGTGCCAGCAGGACGGACAGCTACAATGAG.